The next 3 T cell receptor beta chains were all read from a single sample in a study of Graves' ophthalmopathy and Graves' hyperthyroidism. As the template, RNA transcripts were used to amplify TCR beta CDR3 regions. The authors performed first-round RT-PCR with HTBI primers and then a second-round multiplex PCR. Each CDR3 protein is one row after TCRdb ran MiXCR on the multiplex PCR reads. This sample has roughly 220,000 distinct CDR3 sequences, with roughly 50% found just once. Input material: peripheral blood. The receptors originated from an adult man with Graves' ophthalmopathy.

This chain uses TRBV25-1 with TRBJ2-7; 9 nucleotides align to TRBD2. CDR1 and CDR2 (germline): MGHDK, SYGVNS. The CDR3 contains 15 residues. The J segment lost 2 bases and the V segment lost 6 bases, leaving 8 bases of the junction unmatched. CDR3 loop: CASSPSGGLTYEQYF. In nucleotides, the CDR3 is TGTGCCAGCAGCCCGAGCGGGGGGCTCACCTACGAGCAGTACTTC.

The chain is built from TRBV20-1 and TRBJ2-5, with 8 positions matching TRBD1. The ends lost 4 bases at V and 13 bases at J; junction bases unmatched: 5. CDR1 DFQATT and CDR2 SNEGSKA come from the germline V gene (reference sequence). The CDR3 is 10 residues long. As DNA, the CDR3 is TGCAGTGCTACCGGACAGGGCCTGTACTTC. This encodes CSATGQGLYF.

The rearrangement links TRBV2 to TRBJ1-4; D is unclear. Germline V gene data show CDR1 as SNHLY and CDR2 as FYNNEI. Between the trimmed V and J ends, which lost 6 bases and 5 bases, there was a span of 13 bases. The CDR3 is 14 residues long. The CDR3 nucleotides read TGTGCCAGCAGACTCAACCGGGCGAATGAAAAACTGTTTTTT. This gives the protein CASRLNRANEKLFF.